This TCR beta chain was recovered during a study of blood T cell repertoires in COVID-19. Profiling relied on immunoSEQ multiplex PCR, and the TCRdb table lists in-frame clones only, not all of them. The repertoire holds about 270,000 clones, approximately 87% seen once, with roughly 12% in the top ten. This sequence was found in a woman aged 25 to 39 with COVID-19, enrolled during active disease. Sequenced: peripheral blood.

CDR3 in amino acids: CASSREPTRTEIYGYTF. CDR3 DNA sequence: TGCGCCAGCAGCCGAGAGCCTACTAGGACAGAAATCTATGGCTACACCTTC. This rearrangement joins TRBV4-1 to TRBJ1-2; D might be TRBD1 (6 bases). The germline V gene encodes CDR1 MGHRA and CDR2 YSYEKL. V was cut by 4 bases and J by 4 bases, with 22 bases left in between. The CDR3 is made up of 17 amino acids.